The clone carrying this T cell receptor beta chain occurred a few times. Its target is unknown. Germline V gives CDR1 SGHVS, CDR2 FNYEAQ. V was cut by 5 bases and J by 7 bases, with 9 bases left in between. There are 12 residues in the CDR3. Primers: 60 Vbeta forward and 13 Jbeta reverse. Clones were read by immunoSEQ multiplex PCR, and TCRdb kept only the in-frame ones, dropping some. The top ten clones hold under 0.8% of a sample with some 91,000 clones, 78% of them seen once. The sample belongs to a study of cytomegalovirus exposure and HLA in healthy donors. Whole-study results and caveats: When analyzed later, the rates of TCR association showed variation by HLA locus, with DRB1 the most and HLA-C the fewest.

The sequenced material came from PBMCs. This chain links TRBV7-6 with TRBJ2-1; D is perhaps TRBD1 (7 bases). The receptor comes from a woman aged 60 to 75 in good health and CMV-seronegative. CDR3 sequence: CASSAGGNEQFF. The CDR3 bases are TGTGCCAGCAGCGCAGGGGGGAATGAGCAGTTCTTC. The entire variable domain, with the rest obtained from reference TRBV7-6 and TRBJ2-1, is as follows: GAGVSQSPRYKVTKRGQDVALRCDPISGHVSLYWYRQALGQGPEFLTYFNYEAQQDKSGLPNDRFSAERPEGSISTLTIQRTEQRDSAMYRCASSAGGNEQFFGPGTRLTVL.